The sequence of this T cell receptor delta chain was determined in a study of Vδ1+ human thymocytes. This CDR3 region has 16 residues. V shed 2 bases, J shed 2 bases, and the junction held 7 bases outside the gene matches. CDR1 is TSWWSYY, CDR2 QGS, per germline. RNA was extracted from the cells and then reverse transcribed. The CDR3 regions were amplified by multiplex PCR from V-gene primers to a constant-region primer. TCRdb repeated clone calling on the multiplex PCR reads with CATT. The table has around 76,000 delta-chain clones, roughly a third seen once; the top ten hold under 0.3%. Overall study results and limits: In the thymus, TRG and TRD repertoires looked highly polyclonal with Gaussian CDR3 lengths. The authors advised highly purified populations and single-cell validation.

About this clone: Its target is unknown.

The rearrangement uses TRDV1 and TRDJ1, with 8 bases lining up with TRDD3. Material: Vdelta1+ gamma-delta thymocytes from the thymus. Subset in this sample: FACS-sorted CD3+ TCRalphabeta- TCRVdelta1+ TCRVdelta2- thymocytes. The clonotype comes from a boy in the first two years of life who had congenital heart surgery. CDR3: CALGESTGGHTDKLIF. The DNA of the CDR3 is TGTGCTCTTGGGGAATCTACTGGGGGTCATACCGATAAACTCATCTTT.